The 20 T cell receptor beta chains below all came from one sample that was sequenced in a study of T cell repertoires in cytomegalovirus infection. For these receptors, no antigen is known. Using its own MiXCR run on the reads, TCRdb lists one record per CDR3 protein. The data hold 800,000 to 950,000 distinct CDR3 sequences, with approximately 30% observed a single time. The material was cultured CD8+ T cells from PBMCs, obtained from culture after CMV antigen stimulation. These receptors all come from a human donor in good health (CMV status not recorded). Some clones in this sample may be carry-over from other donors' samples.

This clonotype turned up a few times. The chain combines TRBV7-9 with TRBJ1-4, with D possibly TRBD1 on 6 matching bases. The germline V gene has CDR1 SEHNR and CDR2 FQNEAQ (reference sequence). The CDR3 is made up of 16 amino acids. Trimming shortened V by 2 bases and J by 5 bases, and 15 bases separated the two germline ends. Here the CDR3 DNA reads TGTGCCAGCAGCTTAAATGTGGGGGGCTACAATGAAAAACTGTTTTTT. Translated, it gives CASSLNVGGYNEKLFF.

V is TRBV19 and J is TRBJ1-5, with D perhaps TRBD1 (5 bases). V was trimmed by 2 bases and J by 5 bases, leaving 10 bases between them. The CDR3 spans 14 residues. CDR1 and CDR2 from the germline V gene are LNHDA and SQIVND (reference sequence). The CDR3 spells CASSIKRGDQPQHF. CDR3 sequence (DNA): TGTGCCAGTAGTATAAAGCGGGGGGATCAGCCCCAGCATTTT.

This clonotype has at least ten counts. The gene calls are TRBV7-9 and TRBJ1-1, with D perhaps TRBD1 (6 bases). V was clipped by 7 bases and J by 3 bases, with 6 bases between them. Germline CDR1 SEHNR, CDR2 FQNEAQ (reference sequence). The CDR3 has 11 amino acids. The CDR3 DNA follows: TGTGCCAGCAACAGGGACACTGAAGCTTTCTTT. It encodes CASNRDTEAFF.

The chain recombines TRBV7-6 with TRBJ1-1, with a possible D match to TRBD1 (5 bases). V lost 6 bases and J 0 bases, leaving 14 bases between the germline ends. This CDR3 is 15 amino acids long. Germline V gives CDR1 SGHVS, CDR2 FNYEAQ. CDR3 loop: CASSILTGLNTEAFF. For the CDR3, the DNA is TGTGCCAGCAGTATCCTCACGGGGCTGAACACTGAAGCTTTCTTT.

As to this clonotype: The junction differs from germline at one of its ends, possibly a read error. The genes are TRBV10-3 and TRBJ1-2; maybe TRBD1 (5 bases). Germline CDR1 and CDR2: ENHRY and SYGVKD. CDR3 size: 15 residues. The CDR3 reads CTISNRDPVDDGYTF. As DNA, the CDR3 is TGTACCATCAGTAATCGGGACCCAGTTGATGATGGCTACACCTTC.

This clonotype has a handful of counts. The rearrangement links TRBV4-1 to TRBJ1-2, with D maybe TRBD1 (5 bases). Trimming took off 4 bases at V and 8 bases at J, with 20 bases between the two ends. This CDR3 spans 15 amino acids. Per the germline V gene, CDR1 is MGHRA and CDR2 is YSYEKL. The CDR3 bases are TGCGCCAGCAGCCGACCGGGACCCCGGGCGTCGGGCTACACCTTC. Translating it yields CASSRPGPRASGYTF.

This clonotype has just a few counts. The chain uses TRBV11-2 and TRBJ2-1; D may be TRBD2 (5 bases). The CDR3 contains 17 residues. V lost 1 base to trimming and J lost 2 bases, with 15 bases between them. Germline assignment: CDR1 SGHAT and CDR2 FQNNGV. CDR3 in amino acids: CASSLGWGEGTYNEQFF. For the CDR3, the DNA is TGTGCCAGCAGCTTAGGATGGGGTGAGGGAACCTACAATGAGCAGTTCTTC.

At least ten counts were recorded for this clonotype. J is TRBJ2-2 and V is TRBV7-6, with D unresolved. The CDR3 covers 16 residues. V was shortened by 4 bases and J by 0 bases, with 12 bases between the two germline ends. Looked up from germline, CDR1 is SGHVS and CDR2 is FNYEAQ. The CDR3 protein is CASSSARVPNTGELFF. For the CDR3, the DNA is TGTGCCAGCAGCTCCGCAAGGGTCCCGAACACCGGGGAGCTGTTTTTT.

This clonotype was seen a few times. CDR3 sequence reads: CASIRAGTEAFF. In nucleotides, the CDR3 is TGTGCCAGCATCAGGGCCGGAACTGAAGCTTTCTTT. The gene calls are TRBV6-6 and TRBJ1-1, with D tentatively TRBD1 (5 bases). This CDR3 is built from 12 residues. V gave up 7 bases and J gave up 5 bases, with 11 bases separating them. Germline V CDR1 and CDR2: MNHNY, SVGAGI (reference sequence).

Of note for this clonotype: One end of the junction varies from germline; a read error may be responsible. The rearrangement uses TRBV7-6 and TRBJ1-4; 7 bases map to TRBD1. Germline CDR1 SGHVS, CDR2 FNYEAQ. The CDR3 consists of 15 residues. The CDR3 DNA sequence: TGTGTCAGCAGTCCCCCCCGGGACAGCCCTGAAAAACTGTTTTTT. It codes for CVSSPPRDSPEKLFF. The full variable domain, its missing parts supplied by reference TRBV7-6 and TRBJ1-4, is GAGVSQSPRYKVTKRGQDVALRCDPISGHVSLYWYRQALGQGPEFLTYFNYEAQQDKSGLPNDRFSAERPEGSISTLTIQRTEQRDSAMYRCVSSPPRDSPEKLFFGSGTQLSVL.

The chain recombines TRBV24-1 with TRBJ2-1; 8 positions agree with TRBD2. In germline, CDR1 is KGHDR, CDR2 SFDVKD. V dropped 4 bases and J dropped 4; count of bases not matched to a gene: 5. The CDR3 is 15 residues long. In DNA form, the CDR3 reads TGTGCCACCAGTGACCCCGGCGGGGGGTACAATGAGCAGTTCTTC. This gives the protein CATSDPGGGYNEQFF.

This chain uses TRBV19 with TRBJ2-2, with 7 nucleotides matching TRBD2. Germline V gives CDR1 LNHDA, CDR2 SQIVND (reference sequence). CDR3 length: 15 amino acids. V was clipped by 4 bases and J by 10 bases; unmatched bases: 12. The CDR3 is CASSNRAGIEKELFF. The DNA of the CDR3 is TGTGCCAGTAGTAACCGAGCGGGGATTGAGAAGGAGCTGTTTTTT. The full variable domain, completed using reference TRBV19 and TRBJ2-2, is DGGITQSPKYLFRKEGQNVTLSCEQNLNHDAMYWYRQDPGQGLRLIYYSQIVNDFQKGDIAEGYSVSREKKESFPLTVTSAQKNPTAFYLCASSNRAGIEKELFFGEGSRLTVL.

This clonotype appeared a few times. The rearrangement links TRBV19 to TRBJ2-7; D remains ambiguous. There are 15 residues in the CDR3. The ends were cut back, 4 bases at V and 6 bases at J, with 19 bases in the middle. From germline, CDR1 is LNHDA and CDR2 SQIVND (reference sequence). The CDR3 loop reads CASSTSLGTAREQYF. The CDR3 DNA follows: TGTGCCAGTAGTACCTCATTGGGCACCGCTCGCGAGCAGTACTTC.

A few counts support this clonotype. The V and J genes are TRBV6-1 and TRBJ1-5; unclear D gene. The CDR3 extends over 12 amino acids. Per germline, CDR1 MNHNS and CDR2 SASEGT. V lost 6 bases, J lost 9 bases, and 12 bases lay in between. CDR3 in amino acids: CASSPTRWPQHF. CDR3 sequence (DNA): TGTGCCAGCAGCCCCACCCGTTGGCCCCAGCATTTT.

In nucleotides, the CDR3 is TGTGCCATCAAAAGTGACTCTAGCACAGATACGCAGTATTTT. Amino acid sequence: CAIKSDSSTDTQYF. The chain recombines TRBV10-3 with TRBJ2-3; D remains ambiguous. V lost 7 bases and J 0 bases, leaving 11 bases between the germline ends. Germline V CDR1 and CDR2: ENHRY, SYGVKD. The CDR3 has 14 amino acids.

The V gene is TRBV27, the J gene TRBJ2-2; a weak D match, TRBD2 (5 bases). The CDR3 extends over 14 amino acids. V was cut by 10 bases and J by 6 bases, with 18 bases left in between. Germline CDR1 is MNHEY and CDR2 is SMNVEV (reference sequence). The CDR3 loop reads CANGLKRDAGELFF. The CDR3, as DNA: TGTGCCAACGGATTGAAACGGGATGCCGGGGAGCTGTTTTTT.

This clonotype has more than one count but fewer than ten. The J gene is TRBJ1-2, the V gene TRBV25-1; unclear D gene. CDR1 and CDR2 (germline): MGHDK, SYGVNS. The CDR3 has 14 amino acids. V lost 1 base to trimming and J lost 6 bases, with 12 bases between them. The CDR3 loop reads CASSESKGLDGYTF. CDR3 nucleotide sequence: TGTGCCAGCAGTGAATCAAAGGGTTTGGATGGCTACACCTTC.

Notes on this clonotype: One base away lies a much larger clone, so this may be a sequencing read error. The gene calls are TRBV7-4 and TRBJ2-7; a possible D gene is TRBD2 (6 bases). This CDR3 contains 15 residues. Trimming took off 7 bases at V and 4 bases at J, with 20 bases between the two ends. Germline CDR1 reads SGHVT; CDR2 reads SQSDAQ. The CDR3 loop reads CASNILMGGIYEQYF. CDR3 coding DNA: TGTGCCAGCAACATCTTAATGGGGGGAATATACGAGCAGTACTTC. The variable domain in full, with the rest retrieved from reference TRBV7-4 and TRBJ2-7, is GAGVSQSPRYKVAKRGRDVALRCDSISGHVTLYWYRQTLGQGSEVLTYSQSDAQRDKSGRPSGRFSAERPERSVSTLKIQRTEQGDSAVYLCASNILMGGIYEQYFGPGTRLTVT.

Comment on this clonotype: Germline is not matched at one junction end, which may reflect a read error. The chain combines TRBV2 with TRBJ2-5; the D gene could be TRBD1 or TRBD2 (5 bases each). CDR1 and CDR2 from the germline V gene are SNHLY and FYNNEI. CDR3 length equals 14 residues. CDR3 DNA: TGTGTCAGCTTCAAGAGGGGAGTCCAAGAGACCCAGTACTTC. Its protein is CVSFKRGVQETQYF.

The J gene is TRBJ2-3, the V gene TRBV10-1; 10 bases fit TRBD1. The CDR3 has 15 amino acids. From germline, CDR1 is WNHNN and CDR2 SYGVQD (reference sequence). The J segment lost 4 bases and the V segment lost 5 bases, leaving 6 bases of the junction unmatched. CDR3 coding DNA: TGCGCCAGCAGTCACGACAGGGGGCAGGCAGATACGCAGTATTTT. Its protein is CASSHDRGQADTQYF.